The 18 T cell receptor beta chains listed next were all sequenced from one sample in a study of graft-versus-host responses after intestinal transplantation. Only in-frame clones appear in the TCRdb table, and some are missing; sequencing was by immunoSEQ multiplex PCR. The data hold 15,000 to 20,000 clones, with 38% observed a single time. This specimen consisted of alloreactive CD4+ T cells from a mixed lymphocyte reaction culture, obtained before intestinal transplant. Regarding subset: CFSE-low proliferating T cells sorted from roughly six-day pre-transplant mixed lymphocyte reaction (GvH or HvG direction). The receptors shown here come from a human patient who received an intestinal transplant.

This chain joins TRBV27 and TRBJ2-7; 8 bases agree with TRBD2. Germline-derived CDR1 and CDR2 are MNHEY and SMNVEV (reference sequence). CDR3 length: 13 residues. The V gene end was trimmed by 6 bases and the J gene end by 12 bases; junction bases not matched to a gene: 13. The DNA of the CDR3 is TGTGCCAGCAGGAGAAAGGAGCGGGGGCTGCCGTACTTC. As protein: CASRRKERGLPYF.

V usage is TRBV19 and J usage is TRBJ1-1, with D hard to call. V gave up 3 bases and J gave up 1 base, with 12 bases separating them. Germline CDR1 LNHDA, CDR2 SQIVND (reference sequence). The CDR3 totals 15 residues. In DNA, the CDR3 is TGTGCCAGTAGTATTATCTCAACGACGAACACTGAAGCTTTCTTT. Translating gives CASSIISTTNTEAFF.

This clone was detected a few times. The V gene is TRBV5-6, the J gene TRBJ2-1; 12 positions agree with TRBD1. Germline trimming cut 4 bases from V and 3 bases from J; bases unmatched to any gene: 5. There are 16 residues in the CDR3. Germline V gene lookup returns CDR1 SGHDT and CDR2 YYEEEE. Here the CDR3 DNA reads TGTGCCAGCAGCCCCGGGACAGGGGGCTTCTACAATGAGCAGTTCTTC. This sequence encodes CASSPGTGGFYNEQFF. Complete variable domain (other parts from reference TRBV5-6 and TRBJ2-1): DAGVTQSPTHLIKTRGQQVTLRCSPKSGHDTVSWYQQALGQGPQFIFQYYEEEERQRGNFPDRFSGHQFPNYSSELNVNALLLGDSALYLCASSPGTGGFYNEQFFGPGTRLTVL.

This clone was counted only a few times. The CDR3 loop reads CASSWDFSSYNEQFF. The CDR3 DNA follows: TGTGCCAGCAGCTGGGACTTTAGCTCCTACAATGAGCAGTTCTTC. The rearrangement links TRBV5-4 to TRBJ2-1, with TRBD2 as a possible D gene (6 bases). The germline CDR1 and CDR2 sequences are SGHNT and YYREEE (reference sequence). V shed 3 bases and J shed 0 bases, with 10 bases lying between them. The CDR3 length is 15 residues. Based on the CDR3 plus reference TRBV5-4 and TRBJ2-1, the full variable domain is ETGVTQSPTHLIKTRGQQVTLRCSSQSGHNTVSWYQQALGQGPQFIFQYYREEENGRGNFPPRFSGLQFPNYSSELNVNALELDDSALYLCASSWDFSSYNEQFFGPGTRLTVL.

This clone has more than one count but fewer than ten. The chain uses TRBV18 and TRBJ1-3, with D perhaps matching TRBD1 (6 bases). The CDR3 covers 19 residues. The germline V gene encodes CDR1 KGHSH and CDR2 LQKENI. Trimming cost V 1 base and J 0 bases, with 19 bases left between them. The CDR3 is CASSPRVGGATSSGNTIYF. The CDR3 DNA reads TGTGCCAGCTCACCACGGGTGGGGGGCGCAACCAGCTCTGGAAACACCATATATTTT.

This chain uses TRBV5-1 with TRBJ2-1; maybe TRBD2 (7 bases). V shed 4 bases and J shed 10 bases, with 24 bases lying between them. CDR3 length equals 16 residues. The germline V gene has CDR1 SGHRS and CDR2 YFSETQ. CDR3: CASSPTSGGPPAEQFF. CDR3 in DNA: TGCGCCAGCAGCCCCACATCCGGGGGGCCCCCCGCGGAGCAGTTCTTC.

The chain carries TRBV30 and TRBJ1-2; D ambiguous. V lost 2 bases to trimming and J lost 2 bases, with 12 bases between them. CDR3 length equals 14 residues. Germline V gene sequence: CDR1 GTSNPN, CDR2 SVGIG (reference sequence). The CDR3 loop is CAWSTLDGNYGYTF. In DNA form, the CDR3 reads TGTGCCTGGAGTACGTTGGACGGAAACTATGGCTACACCTTC.

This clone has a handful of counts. The chain's CDR3 is CASSSRIRGVDTQYF. As DNA, the CDR3 is TGTGCCAGCAGCTCCCGAATTCGGGGGGTGGATACGCAGTATTTT. V is TRBV5-4 and J is TRBJ2-3, with 7 bases that match TRBD2. J lost 6 bases, V lost 3 bases, and 10 bases had no gene match. The germline V gene has CDR1 SGHNT and CDR2 YYREEE (reference sequence). The CDR3 is made up of 15 amino acids.

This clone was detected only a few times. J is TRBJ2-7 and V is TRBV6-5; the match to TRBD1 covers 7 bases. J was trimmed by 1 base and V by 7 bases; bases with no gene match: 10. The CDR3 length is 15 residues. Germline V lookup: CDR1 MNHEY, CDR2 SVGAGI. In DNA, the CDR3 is TGTGCCAGCAACCTAGACAGGGTGACATCCTACGAGCAGTACTTC. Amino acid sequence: CASNLDRVTSYEQYF.

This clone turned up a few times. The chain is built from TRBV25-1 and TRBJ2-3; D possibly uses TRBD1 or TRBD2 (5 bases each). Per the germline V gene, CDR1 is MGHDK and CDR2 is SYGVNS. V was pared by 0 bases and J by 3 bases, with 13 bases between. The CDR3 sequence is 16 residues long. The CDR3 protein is CASSEYRPEGTDTQYF. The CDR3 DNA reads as TGTGCCAGCAGTGAATACCGCCCCGAGGGGACAGATACGCAGTATTTT. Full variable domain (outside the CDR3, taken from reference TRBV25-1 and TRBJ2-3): EADIYQTPRYLVIGTGKKITLECSQTMGHDKMYWYQQDPGMELHLIHYSYGVNSTEKGDLSSESTVSRIRTEHFPLTLESARPSHTSQYLCASSEYRPEGTDTQYFGPGTRLTVL.

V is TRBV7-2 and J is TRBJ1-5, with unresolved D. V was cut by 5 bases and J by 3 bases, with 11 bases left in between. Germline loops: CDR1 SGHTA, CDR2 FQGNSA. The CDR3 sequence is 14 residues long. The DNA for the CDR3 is TGTGCCAGCAGCAGCGCAGGTTTCAATCAGCCCCAGCATTTT. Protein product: CASSSAGFNQPQHF.

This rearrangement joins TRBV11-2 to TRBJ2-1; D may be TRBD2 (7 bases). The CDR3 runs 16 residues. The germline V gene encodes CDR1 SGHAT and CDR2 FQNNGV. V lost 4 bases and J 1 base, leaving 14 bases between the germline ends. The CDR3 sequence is CASSSRGAKSYNEQFF. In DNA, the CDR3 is TGTGCCAGCAGCTCCCGGGGGGCCAAGTCCTACAATGAGCAGTTCTTC.

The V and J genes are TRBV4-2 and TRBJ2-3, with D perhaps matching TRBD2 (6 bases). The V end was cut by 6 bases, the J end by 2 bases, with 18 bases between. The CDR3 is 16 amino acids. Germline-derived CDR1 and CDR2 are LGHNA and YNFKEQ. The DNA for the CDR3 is TGTGCCAGCAGTCCTGTAAGGCGGGGCTTCACAGATACGCAGTATTTT. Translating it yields CASSPVRRGFTDTQYF.

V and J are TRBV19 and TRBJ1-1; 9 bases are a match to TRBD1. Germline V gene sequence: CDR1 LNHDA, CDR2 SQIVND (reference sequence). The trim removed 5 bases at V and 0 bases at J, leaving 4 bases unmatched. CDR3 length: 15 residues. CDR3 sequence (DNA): TGTGCCAGTAGTGTACAGGGGGCATTGAACACTGAAGCTTTCTTT. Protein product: CASSVQGALNTEAFF. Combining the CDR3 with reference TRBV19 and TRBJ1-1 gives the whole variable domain DGGITQSPKYLFRKEGQNVTLSCEQNLNHDAMYWYRQDPGQGLRLIYYSQIVNDFQKGDIAEGYSVSREKKESFPLTVTSAQKNPTAFYLCASSVQGALNTEAFFGQGTRLTVV.

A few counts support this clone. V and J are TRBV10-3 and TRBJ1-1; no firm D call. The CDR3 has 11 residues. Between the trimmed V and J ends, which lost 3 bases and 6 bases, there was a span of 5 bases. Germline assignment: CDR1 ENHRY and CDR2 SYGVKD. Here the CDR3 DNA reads TGTGCCATCAGTGACTATTCTGAAGCTTTCTTT. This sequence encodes CAISDYSEAFF.

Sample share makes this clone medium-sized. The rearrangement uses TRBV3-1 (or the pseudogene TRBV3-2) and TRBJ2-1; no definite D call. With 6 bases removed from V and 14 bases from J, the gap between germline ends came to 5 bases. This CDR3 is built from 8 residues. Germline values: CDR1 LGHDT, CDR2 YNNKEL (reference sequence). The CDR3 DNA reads TGTGCCAGCAGTACAGAGTTCTTC. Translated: CASSTEFF.

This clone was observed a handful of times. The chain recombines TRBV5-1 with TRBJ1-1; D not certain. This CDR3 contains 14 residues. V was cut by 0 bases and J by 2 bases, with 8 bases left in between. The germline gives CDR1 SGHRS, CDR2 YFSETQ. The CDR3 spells CASSLEVRNTEAFF. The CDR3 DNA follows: TGCGCCAGCAGCTTGGAAGTGAGAAACACTGAAGCTTTCTTT.

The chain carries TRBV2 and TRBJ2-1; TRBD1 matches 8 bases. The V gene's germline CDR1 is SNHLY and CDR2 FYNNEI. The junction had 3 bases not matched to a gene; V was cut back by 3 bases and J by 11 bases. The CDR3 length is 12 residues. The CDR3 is CASSERTGKQFF. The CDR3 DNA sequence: TGTGCCAGCAGTGAGCGGACAGGGAAGCAGTTCTTC.